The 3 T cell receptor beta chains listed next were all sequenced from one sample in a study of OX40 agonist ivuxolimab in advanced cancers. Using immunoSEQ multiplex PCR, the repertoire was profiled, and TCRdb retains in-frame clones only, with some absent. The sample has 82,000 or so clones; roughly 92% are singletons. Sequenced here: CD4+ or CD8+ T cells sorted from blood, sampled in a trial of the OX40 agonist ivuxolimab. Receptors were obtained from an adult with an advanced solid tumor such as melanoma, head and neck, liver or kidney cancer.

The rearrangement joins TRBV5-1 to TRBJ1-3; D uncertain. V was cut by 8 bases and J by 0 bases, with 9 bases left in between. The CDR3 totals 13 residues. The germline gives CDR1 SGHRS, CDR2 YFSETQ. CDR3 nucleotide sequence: TGCGCCAGTCAAGCAAGCTCTGGAAACACCATATATTTT. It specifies CASQASSGNTIYF.

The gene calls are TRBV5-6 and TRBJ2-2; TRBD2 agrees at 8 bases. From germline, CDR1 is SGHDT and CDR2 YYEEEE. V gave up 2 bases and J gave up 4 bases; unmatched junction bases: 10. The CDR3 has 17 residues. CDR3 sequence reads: CASSLITGGPLTGELFF. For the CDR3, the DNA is TGTGCCAGCAGCTTAATAACGGGAGGGCCACTCACCGGGGAGCTGTTTTTT. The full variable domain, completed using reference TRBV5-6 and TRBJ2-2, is DAGVTQSPTHLIKTRGQQVTLRCSPKSGHDTVSWYQQALGQGPQFIFQYYEEEERQRGNFPDRFSGHQFPNYSSELNVNALLLGDSALYLCASSLITGGPLTGELFFGEGSRLTVL.

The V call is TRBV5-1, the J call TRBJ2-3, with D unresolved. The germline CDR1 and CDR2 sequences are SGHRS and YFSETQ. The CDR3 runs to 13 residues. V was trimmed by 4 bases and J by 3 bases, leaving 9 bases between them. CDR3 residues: CASSLEATDTQYF. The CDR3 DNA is TGCGCCAGCAGCCTGGAAGCGACAGATACGCAGTATTTT.